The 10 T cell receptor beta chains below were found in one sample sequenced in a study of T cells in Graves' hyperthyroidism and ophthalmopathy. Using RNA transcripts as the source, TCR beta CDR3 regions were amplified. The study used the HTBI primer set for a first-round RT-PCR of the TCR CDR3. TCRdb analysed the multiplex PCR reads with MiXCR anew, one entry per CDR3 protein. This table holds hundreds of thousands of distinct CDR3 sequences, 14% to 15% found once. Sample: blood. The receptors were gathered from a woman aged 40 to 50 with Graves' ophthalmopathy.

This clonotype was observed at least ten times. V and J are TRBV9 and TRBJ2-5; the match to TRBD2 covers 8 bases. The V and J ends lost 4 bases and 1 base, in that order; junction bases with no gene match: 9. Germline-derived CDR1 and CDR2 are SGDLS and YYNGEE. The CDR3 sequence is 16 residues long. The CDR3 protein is CASSPLTGGLQETQYF. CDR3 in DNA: TGTGCCAGCAGCCCCTTAACGGGAGGGCTCCAAGAGACCCAGTACTTC.

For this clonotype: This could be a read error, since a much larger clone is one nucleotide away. The CDR3 DNA reads TGTACCAGCAGCTTAGGTATCGGGGAAGCCTACGAGCAGTACTTC. Translating gives CTSSLGIGEAYEQYF. The chain employs TRBV11-2 and TRBJ2-7; D possibly corresponds to TRBD2 (5 bases). Per the germline V gene, CDR1 is SGHAT and CDR2 is FQNNGV. The CDR3 runs 15 residues.

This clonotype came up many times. Here the CDR3 DNA reads TGCAGTGCTAGAGCGGCGGGGATAGAGCAGTACTTC. Protein: CSARAAGIEQYF. The genes are TRBV20-1 and TRBJ2-7, with a weak D call TRBD2 (6 bases). Germline V CDR1 and CDR2: DFQATT, SNEGSKA (reference sequence). The CDR3 consists of 12 residues. Deletions cut 1 base from V and 7 bases from J, with 11 bases between.

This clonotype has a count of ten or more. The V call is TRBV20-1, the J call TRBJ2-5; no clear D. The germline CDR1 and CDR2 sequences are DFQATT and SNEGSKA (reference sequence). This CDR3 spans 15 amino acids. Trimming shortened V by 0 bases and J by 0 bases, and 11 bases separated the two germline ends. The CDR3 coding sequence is TGCAGTGCTAGAGATGGTGCAACAGACCAAGAGACCCAGTACTTC. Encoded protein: CSARDGATDQETQYF.

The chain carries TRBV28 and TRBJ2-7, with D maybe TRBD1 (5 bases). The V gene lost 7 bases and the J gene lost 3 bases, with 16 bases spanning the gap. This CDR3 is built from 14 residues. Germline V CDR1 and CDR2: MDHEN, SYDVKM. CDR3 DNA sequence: TGTGCCAGCACCTATAAGGCAGGGTACTACGAGCAGTACTTC. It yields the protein CASTYKAGYYEQYF.

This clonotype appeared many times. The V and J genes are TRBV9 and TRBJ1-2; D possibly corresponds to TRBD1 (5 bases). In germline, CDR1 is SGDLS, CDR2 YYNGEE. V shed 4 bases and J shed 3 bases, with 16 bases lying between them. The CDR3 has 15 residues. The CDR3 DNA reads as TGTGCCAGCAGCCCCACCGCGGACATGGACTATGGCTACACCTTC. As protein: CASSPTADMDYGYTF.

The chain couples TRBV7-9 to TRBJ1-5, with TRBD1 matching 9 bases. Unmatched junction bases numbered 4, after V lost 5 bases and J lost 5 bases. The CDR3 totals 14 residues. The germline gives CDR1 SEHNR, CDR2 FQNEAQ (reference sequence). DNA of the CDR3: TGTGCCAGCAGCGGGACAGGGAAGGATCAGCCCCAGCATTTT. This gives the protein CASSGTGKDQPQHF.

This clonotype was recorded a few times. As DNA, the CDR3 is TGTGCCACGAGGGGACAGGTGACTTCCTACGAGCAGTACTTC. Encoded protein: CATRGQVTSYEQYF. The genes are TRBV27 and TRBJ2-7, with 8 bases fitting TRBD1. The CDR3 consists of 14 residues. Germline trimming cut 10 bases from V and 1 base from J; bases unmatched to any gene: 9. Germline lookup yields CDR1 MNHEY and CDR2 SMNVEV (reference sequence).

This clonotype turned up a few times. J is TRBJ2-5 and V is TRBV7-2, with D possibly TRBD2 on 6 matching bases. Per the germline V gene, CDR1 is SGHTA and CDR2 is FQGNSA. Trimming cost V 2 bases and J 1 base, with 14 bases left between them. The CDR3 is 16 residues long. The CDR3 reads CASSLLGAGPQETQYF. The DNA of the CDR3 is TGTGCCAGCAGCTTACTAGGGGCGGGGCCCCAAGAGACCCAGTACTTC. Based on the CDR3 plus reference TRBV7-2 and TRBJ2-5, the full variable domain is GAGVSQSPSNKVTEKGKDVELRCDPISGHTALYWYRQSLGQGLEFLIYFQGNSAPDKSGLPSDRFSAERTGGSVSTLTIQRTQQEDSAVYLCASSLLGAGPQETQYFGPGTRLLVL.

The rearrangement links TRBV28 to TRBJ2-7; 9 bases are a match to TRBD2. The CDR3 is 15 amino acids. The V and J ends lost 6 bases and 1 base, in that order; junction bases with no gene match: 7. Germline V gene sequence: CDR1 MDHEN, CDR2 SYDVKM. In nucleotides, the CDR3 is TGTGCCAGCAGGGGTAGAGCGGGGGGTTCCTACGAGCAGTACTTC. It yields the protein CASRGRAGGSYEQYF.